This TCR beta chain emerged from a study of blood T cell repertoires in COVID-19. In the study overall: Whether acute or convalescent, the COVID-19 samples came from the United States, Italy and Spain. In each case, the material was cDNA or gDNA derived from T cells, B-cell-depleted T cells, or PBMCs.

Germline CDR1 SGHNT, CDR2 YENEEA. After removal of 2 bases from V and 0 bases from J, the junction contained 7 bases not matched to a gene. The CDR3 sequence is 18 residues long. In the original analysis: How many nucleated cells were present was estimated from reference gene primer amplification. The data were produced by immunoSEQ multiplex PCR, yet TCRdb's version contains in-frame clones alone and is incomplete. From that table come the V and J calls and clone size; the DNA was used to work out D and trimming. The table records approximately 98,000 clones, roughly four fifths of them present only once.

V gene TRBV11-3 combines with J gene TRBJ1-6; 7 bases are shared with TRBD1. The sequenced sample consisted of peripheral blood. The sequence was collected from a woman between 65 and 79 years old with acute or convalescent COVID-19. The chain's CDR3 is CASSLQDRWSSYNSPLHF. CDR3 DNA sequence: TGTGCCAGCAGCTTACAGGACAGGTGGAGCTCCTATAATTCACCCCTCCACTTT. Full variable domain (remainder filled in from reference TRBV11-3 and TRBJ1-6): EAGVVQSPRYKIIEKKQPVAFWCNPISGHNTLYWYLQNLGQGPELLIRYENEEAVDDSQLPKDRFSAERLKGVDSTLKIQPAELGDSAVYLCASSLQDRWSSYNSPLHFGNGTRLTVT.